These 13 T cell receptor beta chains originate from one sample sequenced in a study of cytomegalovirus exposure and HLA in healthy donors. The PCR made use of 60 Vbeta and 13 Jbeta primers. The table came from immunoSEQ multiplex PCR; TCRdb's copy has only in-frame clones and leaves some out. The table records under 200,000 clones, roughly 80% of them present only once. The sequenced sample consisted of PBMCs. These receptors all come from a woman in her forties or fifties in good health and CMV-seronegative.

CDR3 protein: CASRPQGAAHEQYF. Written as DNA, the CDR3 is TGTGCCAGCAGACCTCAAGGGGCCGCGCACGAGCAGTACTTC. This chain links TRBV27 with TRBJ2-7; TRBD1 might be the D (5 bases). Germline CDR1 is MNHEY and CDR2 is SMNVEV (reference sequence). This CDR3 contains 14 residues. Trimming removed 6 bases from V and 5 bases from J, with 17 bases in between.

This sequence joins TRBV28 and TRBJ2-5, with 7 bases matching TRBD1. The V gene end was trimmed by 4 bases and the J gene end by 7 bases; junction bases not matched to a gene: 6. The CDR3 is made up of 13 amino acids. Germline lookup yields CDR1 MDHEN and CDR2 SYDVKM. The chain's CDR3 is CASSSGQLPTQYF. The CDR3 DNA is TGTGCCAGCAGTTCGGGACAGCTTCCGACCCAGTACTTC.

The table lists this clone with a few counts. The sample has other DNA sequences that encode this CDR3 too. The chain joins TRBV20-1 to TRBJ2-5, with D hard to call. Trimming shortened V by 1 base and J by 5 bases, and 5 bases separated the two germline ends. Germline V lookup: CDR1 DFQATT, CDR2 SNEGSKA (reference sequence). This CDR3 is 11 amino acids long. CDR3 protein: CSARVRETQYF. For the CDR3, the DNA is TGCAGTGCTAGAGTGCGGGAGACCCAGTACTTC.

This chain uses TRBV6-1 with TRBJ1-1; D may be TRBD1 (5 bases). Trimming removed 5 bases from V and 4 bases from J, with 14 bases in between. In germline, CDR1 is MNHNS, CDR2 SASEGT. The CDR3 has 14 residues. CDR3 protein: CASSPTVGGTEAFF. The CDR3 DNA reads TGTGCCAGCAGTCCCACGGTGGGGGGCACTGAAGCTTTCTTT.

The CDR3 sequence is CASSLGDNDTQYF. CDR3 sequence (DNA): TGCGCCAGCAGCTTGGGGGACAACGATACGCAGTATTTT. The J gene is TRBJ2-3, the V gene TRBV5-1, with D perhaps matching TRBD1 (6 bases). There are 13 residues in the CDR3. Germline values: CDR1 SGHRS, CDR2 YFSETQ. V lost 0 bases and J lost 6, with 8 bases in between.

The chain recombines TRBV2 with TRBJ1-6; the match to TRBD1 covers 7 bases. The length of the CDR3 is 12 residues. The germline V gene has CDR1 SNHLY and CDR2 FYNNEI. With 6 bases clipped from V and 7 bases from J, the junction kept 0 bases outside the gene matches. In DNA, the CDR3 is TGTGCCAGCAGGACAGGGAATTCACCCCTCCACTTT. It encodes CASRTGNSPLHF.

The chain combines TRBV6-1 with TRBJ2-1, with 10 bases that match TRBD2. The CDR3 is 13 residues long. From germline, CDR1 is MNHNS and CDR2 SASEGT. The junction had 2 bases not matched to a gene; V was cut back by 8 bases and J by 4 bases. CDR3 region: CASEAGGYNEQFF. The CDR3 DNA sequence: TGTGCCAGCGAAGCGGGAGGGTACAATGAGCAGTTCTTC.

V gene TRBV28 combines with J gene TRBJ1-3, with 10 bases identical to TRBD1. The ends lost 6 bases at V and 1 base at J; junction bases unmatched: 3. The CDR3 has 15 residues. Germline V gene data show CDR1 as MDHEN and CDR2 as SYDVKM. The CDR3 region has the DNA TGTGCCAGCAGATTGGACAGGGGGTCTGGAAACACCATATATTTT. Translating gives CASRLDRGSGNTIYF.

The J gene is TRBJ1-2, the V gene TRBV30; D is perhaps TRBD1 (6 bases). The CDR3 runs to 14 residues. The germline V gene has CDR1 GTSNPN and CDR2 SVGIG (reference sequence). The germline V and J ends were trimmed by 2 bases and 4 bases, with 14 bases remaining between them. This CDR3 reads CAWSQQGFVYGYTF. CDR3 bases: TGTGCCTGGAGTCAGCAGGGGTTTGTCTATGGCTACACCTTC.

The gene calls are TRBV9 and TRBJ2-2; D unclear. The CDR3 contains 17 residues. Germline values: CDR1 SGDLS, CDR2 YYNGEE. Trimming removed 0 bases from V and 4 bases from J, with 16 bases in between. CDR3 in amino acids: CASSVANFLGATGELFF. The DNA for the CDR3 is TGTGCCAGCAGCGTAGCCAATTTTCTAGGCGCCACCGGGGAGCTGTTTTTT.

The chain uses TRBV10-3 and TRBJ2-7; TRBD2 is a possible D gene (5 bases). Germline V CDR1 and CDR2: ENHRY, SYGVKD. This CDR3 is built from 12 residues. The V end was cut by 5 bases, the J end by 5 bases, with 10 bases between. The DNA for the CDR3 is TGTGCCATCAGTAAGGACTGGGACGAGCAGTACTTC. Amino acid sequence: CAISKDWDEQYF.

This chain joins TRBV7-8 and TRBJ1-1, with TRBD1 matching over 7 bases. The CDR3 is 14 amino acids. CDR1 and CDR2 from the germline V gene are SGHVS and FQNEAQ. V dropped 4 bases and J dropped 3; count of bases not matched to a gene: 5. The CDR3 protein is CASSWNRGHTEAFF. CDR3 nucleotides: TGTGCCAGCAGCTGGAACAGGGGTCACACTGAAGCTTTCTTT.

The J gene is TRBJ2-3, the V gene TRBV2, with TRBD2 identical over 9 bases. V shed 6 bases and J 3 bases; nucleotides not matched to a gene: 10. The length of the CDR3 is 16 residues. Per the germline V gene, CDR1 is SNHLY and CDR2 is FYNNEI. CDR3 sequence (DNA): TGTGCCAGCAGCAAAGCGGGGGGTAGGATAACAGATACGCAGTATTTT. As protein: CASSKAGGRITDTQYF.